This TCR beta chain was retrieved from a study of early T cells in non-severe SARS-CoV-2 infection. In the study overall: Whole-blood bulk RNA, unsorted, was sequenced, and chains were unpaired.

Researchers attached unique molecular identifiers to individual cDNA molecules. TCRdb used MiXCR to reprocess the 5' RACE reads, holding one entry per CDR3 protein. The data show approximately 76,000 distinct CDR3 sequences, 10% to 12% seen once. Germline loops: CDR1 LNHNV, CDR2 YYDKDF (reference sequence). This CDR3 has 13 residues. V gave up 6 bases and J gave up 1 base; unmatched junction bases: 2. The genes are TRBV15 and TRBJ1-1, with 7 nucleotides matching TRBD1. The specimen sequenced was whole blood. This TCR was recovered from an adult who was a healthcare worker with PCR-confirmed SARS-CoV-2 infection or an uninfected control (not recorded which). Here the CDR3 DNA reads TGTGCCACCAGGCGGACAGGGAACACTGAAGCTTTCTTT. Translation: CATRRTGNTEAFF.